This TCR beta chain was sequenced in a study of shared clonotypes between healthy human individuals. General observations from the study: The study found lower generation probabilities in non-shared clonotypes than in those shared by all four donors.

Regarding this clone: Its antigen is as yet unknown. This specimen includes other DNA sequences encoding the same CDR3.

Sequencing used immunoSEQ multiplex PCR; TCRdb keeps in-frame clones, though not all of them. Of approximately 340,000 clones in the sample, around 74% were seen once. Trimming pared 4 bases from V and 5 bases from J, leaving 5 bases between. Germline V lookup: CDR1 MNHNY, CDR2 SVGAGI (reference sequence). This CDR3 contains 11 residues. The chain carries TRBV6-6 and TRBJ2-5; no clear D gene. The clonotype comes from a man aged 25-45 years in good health. Sequenced sample: memory CD4+ T cells sorted from blood. Specified subset: CD45RA-negative fraction. The CDR3 region is CASSFGETQYF. In nucleotides, the CDR3 is TGTGCCAGCAGTTTCGGGGAGACCCAGTACTTC.